This T cell receptor beta chain is from a study of cytomegalovirus exposure and HLA in healthy donors. Overall study results and limits: Cytomegalovirus-associated status was assigned to some 160 TCR beta chains. Earlier findings revealed that most TCR beta V segments proved productive either about 90% or about 30% of the time.

Nominally healthy donors were sampled, though unrecorded immune exposures were likely. Turning to this clone: What it binds is not known.

CDR3 length equals 14 residues. Germline V gene sequence: CDR1 SEHNR, CDR2 FQNEAQ (reference sequence). Between the trimmed V and J ends, which lost 0 bases and 7 bases, there was a span of 9 bases. This PCR relied on a set of 60 Vbeta primers and 13 Jbeta primers. The protocol was immunoSEQ multiplex PCR, while the TCRdb copy is restricted to in-frame clones and leaves out a portion. The repertoire includes some 160,000 clones, over 60% of them detected once, and roughly 1.7% sits in the top ten. The V call is TRBV7-9, the J call TRBJ1-4; D gene uncertain. This clonotype originated in a woman in her 30s in good health and CMV-seronegative. Specimen: PBMCs. DNA for the CDR3: TGTGCCAGCAGCTTAGCCCACAGTGGTGAAAAACTGTTTTTT. As protein: CASSLAHSGEKLFF.